Each of the 5 T cell receptor beta chains below was sequenced from the same sample in a study of beta chain features in type 1 diabetes. Study findings and constraints: There was a moderate but significant shortening of TCRB CDR3s in all four CD4+ subsets of Type 1 diabetes patients.

The antigens of these receptors remain unknown. TCRB transcripts that were expressed got sequenced, as all of the isolated RNA had been reverse transcribed. Profiling relied on immunoSEQ multiplex PCR, and the TCRdb table lists in-frame clones only, not all of them. The sample holds 250,000 or so clones, about 15% seen once. Source material: naive CD4+ T cells from blood. The receptors derive from a man under 40 with type 1 diabetes.

This clone occurred a few times. The chain couples TRBV12-5 to TRBJ1-1; possibly TRBD1 for D (5 bases). The V end was cut by 2 bases, the J end by 1 base, with 11 bases between. The CDR3 covers 15 residues. CDR1 is LGHNT, CDR2 FRNRAP, per germline. The CDR3 loop is CASGLIQGKNTEAFF. The CDR3 coding sequence is TGTGCTAGTGGTTTGATCCAGGGAAAGAACACTGAAGCTTTCTTT.

The chain recombines TRBV5-1 with TRBJ2-5; D is uncertain. Trimming stripped 0 bases from V and 5 bases from J, with 8 bases between. The germline CDR1 and CDR2 sequences are SGHRS and YFSETQ. The CDR3 covers 13 residues. CDR3 coding DNA: TGCGCCAGCAGCTTGGCCCCCCAGGAGACCCAGTACTTC. The encoded protein is CASSLAPQETQYF.

This chain links TRBV6-1 with TRBJ1-2; a weak D match, TRBD1 (5 bases). CDR1 and CDR2 from the germline V gene are MNHNS and SASEGT. The CDR3 totals 12 residues. With 5 bases removed from V and 8 bases from J, the gap between germline ends came to 12 bases. The CDR3 sequence is CASSQGGRGYTF. The CDR3 DNA reads as TGTGCCAGCAGTCAGGGTGGGCGCGGCTACACCTTC.

This clone has a handful of counts. This chain links TRBV9 with TRBJ2-5; 9 bases agree with TRBD1. Unmatched junction bases numbered 6, after V lost 3 bases and J lost 0 bases. Germline V gives CDR1 SGDLS, CDR2 YYNGEE. This CDR3 comprises 16 residues. The CDR3 is CASSAAQGAYQETQYF. The CDR3 region has the DNA TGTGCCAGCAGCGCGGCACAGGGGGCGTACCAAGAGACCCAGTACTTC.

This chain links TRBV29-1 with TRBJ2-1, with unresolved D. CDR1 and CDR2 (germline): SQVTM, ANQGSEA. Between the trimmed V and J ends, which lost 5 bases and 0 bases, there was a span of 8 bases. CDR3 size: 13 residues. The CDR3, as DNA: TGCAGCGTTCTCGGTAGCTCCTACAATGAGCAGTTCTTC. Protein sequence: CSVLGSSYNEQFF.